This is a list of T cell receptor beta chains from one sample in a study of shared clonotypes between healthy human individuals. TCRdb's copy holds only in-frame clones and misses some; the assay was immunoSEQ multiplex PCR. Of roughly 2.1 million clones listed, more than 85% are singletons. The sequencing sample was made of naive CD8+ T cells from PBMCs. These receptors were collected from a man aged 18 to 30 in good health. Some clones in this sample may be carry-over from other donors' samples. Each CDR3 is given with its conserved first and last residue. D genes are given only for firm matches. The size entry is marked missing in some rows and otherwise reads once, few, many or a size class.

TRBJ2-1	.	.	15	TRBV14	TGTGCCAGCAGCCCCAGGGCAGGGGATAACAATGAGCAGTTCTTC	CASSPRAGDNNEQFF
TRBJ1-2	.	.	13	TRBV6-5	TGTGCCAGCAGTTACGGGGGGGACCATGGCTACACCTTC	CASSYGGDHGYTF
TRBJ2-1	.	.	14	TRBV13	TGTGCCAGCAGCGCCCGGACTAGGGGGGTAGGGACGTTCTTC	CASSARTRGVGTFF
TRBJ2-1	.	.	16	TRBV10-3	TGTGCCATCAGTGGACCGCGCGACGAGTCCTACAATGAGCAGTTCTTC	CAISGPRDESYNEQFF
TRBJ2-4	.	.	16	TRBV27	TGTGCCAGCAGTGCGCGGGACACCCTAGCCAAAAACATTCAGTACTTC	CASSARDTLAKNIQYF
TRBJ2-1	.	.	14	TRBV9	TGTGCCAGCAGGCCCAGTACTAGTTACAATGAGCAGTTCTTC	CASRPSTSYNEQFF
TRBJ1-1	few	.	14	TRBV4-1	TGCGCCAGCAGCCAAGATCCGGGAGACACTGAAGCTTTCTTT	CASSQDPGDTEAFF
TRBJ2-1	.	TRBD2	17	TRBV7-2	TGTGCCAGCAGCTTAGGACACGCTAGCGGGAGTTTGAATGAGCAGTTCTTC	CASSLGHASGSLNEQFF
TRBJ2-7	.	.	15	TRBV4-1	TGCGCCAGCAGCCAAGACAGCGGGACATCATTCGAGCAGTACTTC	CASSQDSGTSFEQYF
TRBJ2-7	.	TRBD1	14	TRBV7-2	TGTGCCAGCACCGGCCGATCAGGGGGCTACGAGCAGTACTTC	CASTGRSGGYEQYF
TRBJ1-1	once	.	14	TRBV28	TGTGCCAGCAGTTTCGTGCGGGTAGGCACTGAAGCTTTCTTT	CASSFVRVGTEAFF
TRBJ2-7	.	.	14	TRBV5-1	TGCGCCAGCAGCTTGGTGGCTAGCGCTTACGAGCAGTACTTC	CASSLVASAYEQYF
TRBJ1-1	.	.	12	TRBV6-4	TGTGCCAGCAGAAGACTCAGATCTGAAGCTTTCTTT	CASRRLRSEAFF
TRBJ2-1	.	.	11	TRBV28	TGTGCCAGCCATTTCGCCAATGAGCAGTTCTTC	CASHFANEQFF
TRBJ2-3	.	.	15	TRBV27	TGTGCCAGCAGCCCATTCCTAGGGCGGGGGCTTACGCAGTATTTT	CASSPFLGRGLTQYF
TRBJ2-5	.	.	13	TRBV5-6	TGTGCCAGCAGCCCGGGGATGGGGGGGACCCAGTACTTC	CASSPGMGGTQYF
TRBJ2-1	.	TRBD2	14	TRBV19	TGTGCCAGTAGTATAAGGGGACTAAACCATGAGCAGTTCTTC	CASSIRGLNHEQFF
TRBJ2-3	.	TRBD2	15	TRBV7-9	TGTGCCAGCAGACCTGGGACTAGCGGATTAGATACGCAGTATTTT	CASRPGTSGLDTQYF
TRBJ2-4	.	.	17	TRBV12-1	TGTGCCAGCAGCTCCCACCTGATGGGGAGTGCCAAAAACATTCAGTACTTC	CASSSHLMGSAKNIQYF
TRBJ2-1	.	TRBD2	14	TRBV4-2	TGTGCCAGCAGCCAATTACCGGGGGAGGGCCAGCAGTTCTTC	CASSQLPGEGQQFF
TRBJ2-3	.	.	15	TRBV2	TGTGCCAGCAGGGAGGACGAATATTTCACAGATACGCAGTATTTT	CASREDEYFTDTQYF
TRBJ2-7	once	TRBD2	15	TRBV6-4	TGTGCCAGCAGTTTTGAGGGACTACCTTGGGCCGAGCAGTACTTC	CASSFEGLPWAEQYF
TRBJ2-7	.	.	15	TRBV2	TGTGCCAGCAGAGGGGGGACAGTTATTGCCTACGAGCAGTACTTC	CASRGGTVIAYEQYF
TRBJ2-7	.	.	13	TRBV27	TGTGCCAGTCACCGGGACGGATCCTACGAGCAGTACTTC	CASHRDGSYEQYF